The T cell receptor beta chain under discussion was sequenced for a study of cytomegalovirus exposure and HLA in healthy donors. Findings and caveats of the study: Cytomegalovirus association was listed for 164 TCR beta chains.

Separation from the roughly 670-subject first cohort characterized the roughly 120-subject validation cohort, to which the donors belonged. Germline V gene lookup returns CDR1 KGHSH and CDR2 LQKENI. The CDR3 has 13 residues. V lost 3 bases, J lost 4 bases, and 10 bases lay in between. With regard to this clone: As yet, its antigen is unknown.

Generated by immunoSEQ multiplex PCR, the TCRdb table keeps only in-frame clones and is missing some. The data hold some 120,000 clones, with 88% observed a single time. Sequenced material: PBMCs. The TCR sequence derives from a man aged 25 to 40 in good health and CMV-seronegative. V gene TRBV18 combines with J gene TRBJ2-7; D may be TRBD1 (7 bases). The CDR3: CASSPAGGYEQYF. The CDR3 coding sequence is TGTGCCAGCTCACCGGCAGGGGGGTACGAGCAGTACTTC.